These T cell receptor beta chains were read from a single sample in a study of blood T cell repertoires in COVID-19. The repertoire was sequenced with immunoSEQ multiplex PCR; TCRdb's copy has only in-frame clones and lacks some. The table lists 150,000 to 200,000 clones, around 87% of them singletons. The sequencing sample was made of peripheral blood. Receptors originate from a man aged 40-55 years with active or convalescent COVID-19. Each CDR3 is given with its conserved first and last residue. D genes are given only for firm matches. Clone size is not always given. Where it is, it says once, few, many or a class for expanded clones.

v_gene	abundance	d_gene	j_gene	CDR3nt	CDR3aa
TRBV7-9	.	TRBD2	TRBJ2-3	TGTGCCGCAAGGCCCATCGGGGGGGATACGCAGTATTTT	CAARPIGGDTQYF
TRBV2	.	TRBD1	TRBJ1-6	TGTGCCAGCAGGAGGGACAGTACTAATTCACCCCTCCACTTT	CASRRDSTNSPLHF
TRBV27	.	TRBD1	TRBJ2-7	TGTGCCAGCAGTTACGGGACGAAGGGGGCATACGAGCAGTACTTC	CASSYGTKGAYEQYF
TRBV5-1	.	TRBD2	TRBJ2-7	TGCGCCAGCAGCAGGGAGGGAGAAACCTACGAGCAGTACTTC	CASSREGETYEQYF
TRBV5-4	.	.	TRBJ1-1	TGTGCCAGCAGCTTGGATCCAGGCCTGAACACTGAAGCTTTCTTT	CASSLDPGLNTEAFF
TRBV30	few	.	TRBJ1-1	TGTGCCTGGAGTGTAGGAGGTGGCACTGAAGCTTTCTTT	CAWSVGGGTEAFF
TRBV7-9	once	TRBD1	TRBJ2-6	TGTGCCAGCAGCACCCTCCCGGGACAGGGCTCTGGGGCCAACGTCCTGACTTTC	CASSTLPGQGSGANVLTF
TRBV11-2	.	.	TRBJ1-5	TGTGCCAGCAGCTCCAGGGGACGTCAGCCCCAGCATTTT	CASSSRGRQPQHF
TRBV2	.	TRBD1	TRBJ1-1	TGTGCCAGCACCGTACCAGGGGGAAACACTGAAGCTTTCTTT	CASTVPGGNTEAFF
TRBV12-3/TRBV12-4	.	TRBD1	TRBJ1-2	TGTGCCAGCACCCCGCCAGGGGGCTATGGCTACACCTTC	CASTPPGGYGYTF
TRBV28	.	.	TRBJ1-2	TGTGCCAGCAGTTTATCCTTGGGACTGTCTAACTATGGCTACACCTTC	CASSLSLGLSNYGYTF
TRBV4-3	.	TRBD1	TRBJ1-2	TGCGCCAGCAGCCCGGGACAGGGTAGCTATGGCTACACCTTC	CASSPGQGSYGYTF
TRBV7-9	.	.	TRBJ1-1	TGTGCCAGCAGCCTGGCCAGGCAGAACACTGAAGCTTTCTTT	CASSLARQNTEAFF
TRBV29-1	.	TRBD1	TRBJ1-2	TGCAGCGTTTTCACAGGGGGCGGGAGAGTTAACTATGGCTACACCTTC	CSVFTGGGRVNYGYTF
TRBV3-1/TRBV3-2	.	.	TRBJ1-2	TGTGCCAGCGGGGGAGGACTAAACTATGGCTACACCTTC	CASGGGLNYGYTF
TRBV2	.	TRBD1	TRBJ2-2	TGTGCCAGCAGTGGCCCGGGACAGGTGAACACCGGGGAGCTGTTTTTT	CASSGPGQVNTGELFF
TRBV11-1	.	.	TRBJ2-2	TGTGCCAGCAGCTTTTGGGGACATAACACCGGGGAGCTGTTTTTT	CASSFWGHNTGELFF
TRBV20-1	.	TRBD2	TRBJ2-3	TGCAGTGCTAGTCATGGCGGGGGTCTGAGCACAGATACGCAGTATTTT	CSASHGGGLSTDTQYF
TRBV13	.	.	TRBJ2-2	TGTGCCAGCAGCCGAGGGTGGGACACCGGGGAGCTGTTTTTT	CASSRGWDTGELFF
TRBV7-2	.	TRBD2	TRBJ2-1	TGTGCCAGCAGCCCACCGGGGGGGGGATACAATGAGCAGTTCTTC	CASSPPGGGYNEQFF
TRBV6-2/TRBV6-3	few	TRBD1	TRBJ1-2	TGTGCCAGCAGTTCAGGGGGGTTCAACTATGGCTACACCTTC	CASSSGGFNYGYTF
TRBV7-9	.	TRBD2	TRBJ2-7	TGTGCCAGCAGCCACGGCGGACTAGTGGGGGAGCAGTACTTC	CASSHGGLVGEQYF
TRBV6-5	.	.	TRBJ1-1	TGTGCCGGGTCCCCAGGGCGGAACACTGAAGCTTTCTTT	CAGSPGRNTEAFF
TRBV4-1	.	.	TRBJ1-2	TGCGCCAGCAGCCAAGGCAGGGTTAACTATGGCTACACCTTC	CASSQGRVNYGYTF
TRBV2	.	.	TRBJ1-4	TGTGCCAGCTTAAAGGGGCTTGCCATTTCGGAAAAACTGTTTTTT	CASLKGLAISEKLFF
TRBV30	once	.	TRBJ1-3	TGTGCCTGGAATGGCGCGGCTGAGGGAAACACCATATATTTT	CAWNGAAEGNTIYF
TRBV4-2	.	.	TRBJ2-4	TGTGCCAGCAGCCAATCAGGTCAAAACATTCAGTACTTC	CASSQSGQNIQYF
TRBV28	.	TRBD2	TRBJ2-1	TGTGCCAGCAGTTGGCCCCGCGGGGGGGTCTACAATGAGCAGTTCTTC	CASSWPRGGVYNEQFF
TRBV21-1	.	.	TRBJ1-3	TGTGCCAGCAGCAAGAGCGATGGAAACACCATATATTTT	CASSKSDGNTIYF
TRBV5-6	.	TRBD2	TRBJ2-7	TGTGCCAGCAGCAGGACTAGCGGGGTCTACGAGCAGTACTTC	CASSRTSGVYEQYF
TRBV5-1	.	.	TRBJ1-1	TGCGCCAGCAGCTTGGGGGCCGGGAACACTGAAGCTTTCTTT	CASSLGAGNTEAFF
TRBV11-3	.	.	TRBJ1-6	TGTGCCAGCAACAAAACAACCGGGACACGGAATTCACCCCTCCACTTT	CASNKTTGTRNSPLHF
TRBV5-6	.	.	TRBJ1-1	TGTGCCAGCAGCTCCTCCACAGGCCCCCCGAACACTGAAGCTTTCTTT	CASSSSTGPPNTEAFF
TRBV3-1/TRBV3-2	few	TRBD1	TRBJ2-1	TGTGCCAGCCGGGGGACAGGCGACTTTACAGAGCAGTTCTTC	CASRGTGDFTEQFF
TRBV2	.	.	TRBJ2-5	TGTGCCAGCAGGCAGCGAGAGACCCAGTACTTC	CASRQRETQYF
TRBV2	.	.	TRBJ1-2	TGTGCCAGCAGCAGGGGTGGCGGTGGTGGCTACACCTTC	CASSRGGGGGYTF
TRBV9	.	.	TRBJ1-1	TGTGCCAGCAGCCTCACAGGGAACACTGAAGCTTTCTTT	CASSLTGNTEAFF
TRBV7-9	.	.	TRBJ2-7	TGTGCCAGCAGCTCTGTATACGAGCAGTACTTC	CASSSVYEQYF
TRBV5-4	few	TRBD1	TRBJ1-1	TGTGCCAGCAGCTTGGGGGACAGGGGCACTGAAGCTTTCTTT	CASSLGDRGTEAFF
TRBV3-1/TRBV3-2	.	TRBD2	TRBJ2-1	TGTGCCAGCAGCTCACCGAGCGGGGGGTACGTGAGCTCCTACAATGAGCAGTTCTTC	CASSSPSGGYVSSYNEQFF
TRBV21-1	.	.	TRBJ2-7	TGTGCCAGCAGCAAACTAGACAGGGGTTCCTCCTACGAGCAGTACTTC	CASSKLDRGSSYEQYF
TRBV30	.	TRBD1	TRBJ1-5	TGTGCCTGGAGTGAGGGGGCAGGTTCCAATCAGCCCCAGCATTTT	CAWSEGAGSNQPQHF